The rows below give T cell receptor beta chains drawn from one sample of a study of T-cell memory formation after mild COVID-19. From the 5' RACE reads, TCRdb called clonotypes with MiXCR, one entry per CDR3 protein. The sample lists about 430,000 distinct CDR3 sequences; more than 15% were seen once. What was sequenced was PBMCs or a T cell subset sorted from them (not recorded which). Receptors originate from a man younger than 35 who had mild COVID-19 (a few samples of this study predate the infection). Cell type and time point are not known. The CDR3 runs from the conserved cysteine through the conserved F or W. The order of the fields is D gene, V gene, J gene, clone size, CDR3 protein, CDR3 DNA. A D gene is named only where the DNA matches it firmly. For some rows the clone size is stated as once, few or many, or as a class when expanded; others skip it.

D gene: NA
V gene: TRBV4-3
J gene: TRBJ2-3
clone size: few
CDR3 protein: CASSLKRAGSTDTQYF
CDR3 DNA: TGCGCCAGCAGCCTCAAGAGAGCGGGTAGCACAGATACGCAGTATTTT

D gene: TRBD1
V gene: TRBV10-3
J gene: TRBJ1-1
clone size: many
CDR3 protein: CAISDKQGGYTEAFF
CDR3 DNA: TGTGCCATCAGTGATAAACAGGGGGGCTACACTGAAGCTTTCTTT

D gene: NA
V gene: TRBV5-1
J gene: TRBJ1-5
clone size: NA
CDR3 protein: CASSPDPGPNQPQHF
CDR3 DNA: TGCGCCAGCAGCCCCGACCCAGGTCCTAATCAGCCCCAGCATTTT

D gene: NA
V gene: TRBV7-9
J gene: TRBJ2-5
clone size: NA
CDR3 protein: CASSLREGWGETQYF
CDR3 DNA: TGTGCCAGCAGCTTACGAGAGGGCTGGGGAGAGACCCAGTACTTC

D gene: NA
V gene: TRBV6-5
J gene: TRBJ2-1
clone size: NA
CDR3 protein: CASTAWGAAPQNEQFF
CDR3 DNA: TGTGCCAGCACCGCCTGGGGGGCGGCCCCGCAGAATGAGCAGTTCTTC

D gene: TRBD2
V gene: TRBV5-1
J gene: TRBJ2-3
clone size: few
CDR3 protein: CASSPLAGEGDTQYF
CDR3 DNA: TGCGCCAGCAGCCCACTAGCGGGGGAAGGAGATACGCAGTATTTT

D gene: TRBD1
V gene: TRBV2
J gene: TRBJ2-1
clone size: few
CDR3 protein: CASSGGMVTFNEQFF
CDR3 DNA: TGTGCCAGTTCAGGGGGCATGGTTACTTTCAATGAGCAGTTCTTC

D gene: TRBD1
V gene: TRBV12-3/TRBV12-4
J gene: TRBJ1-5
clone size: NA
CDR3 protein: CASSRGQEVDQPQHF
CDR3 DNA: TGTGCCAGCAGTCGGGGACAGGAAGTCGATCAGCCCCAGCATTTT

D gene: NA
V gene: TRBV7-2
J gene: TRBJ2-3
clone size: few
CDR3 protein: CASSLYSTSTDTQYF
CDR3 DNA: TGTGCCAGCAGCTTATACAGTACTAGCACAGATACGCAGTATTTT

D gene: TRBD1
V gene: TRBV29-1
J gene: TRBJ1-1
clone size: NA
CDR3 protein: CSVGAPDRGNTEAFF
CDR3 DNA: TGCAGCGTTGGGGCACCGGACAGGGGGAACACTGAAGCTTTCTTT

D gene: TRBD1
V gene: TRBV7-2
J gene: TRBJ2-5
clone size: many
CDR3 protein: CASSSGQGARETQYF
CDR3 DNA: TGTGCCAGCAGCTCTGGACAGGGGGCGCGGGAGACCCAGTACTTC

D gene: NA
V gene: TRBV5-1
J gene: TRBJ1-1
clone size: NA
CDR3 protein: CASSFTGEVFF
CDR3 DNA: TGCGCCAGCAGCTTCACCGGGGAAGTTTTCTTT

D gene: TRBD1
V gene: TRBV29-1
J gene: TRBJ1-1
clone size: many
CDR3 protein: CSVGLGGIEAFF
CDR3 DNA: TGCAGCGTTGGTCTAGGGGGCATTGAAGCTTTCTTT

D gene: NA
V gene: TRBV7-2
J gene: TRBJ2-7
clone size: few
CDR3 protein: CASSLVVPPEQYF
CDR3 DNA: TGTGCCAGCAGCCTGGTAGTTCCCCCCGAGCAGTACTTC

D gene: NA
V gene: TRBV4-1
J gene: TRBJ2-1
clone size: NA
CDR3 protein: CASSHSYQGTRRWQFF
CDR3 DNA: TGCGCCAGCAGCCATTCATACCAAGGGACCCGTCGGTGGCAGTTCTTC

D gene: TRBD1
V gene: TRBV6-5
J gene: TRBJ2-1
clone size: NA
CDR3 protein: CASRVTGGSYNEQFF
CDR3 DNA: TGTGCCAGCCGAGTTACAGGGGGCTCCTACAATGAGCAGTTCTTC

D gene: NA
V gene: TRBV29-1
J gene: TRBJ1-1
clone size: few
CDR3 protein: CSGVTVGEAFF
CDR3 DNA: TGCAGCGGCGTGACGGTGGGTGAAGCTTTCTTT

D gene: NA
V gene: TRBV27
J gene: TRBJ1-2
clone size: NA
CDR3 protein: CASSQGWGYTF
CDR3 DNA: TGTGCCAGCAGTCAGGGTTGGGGCTACACCTTC

D gene: NA
V gene: TRBV20-1
J gene: TRBJ2-7
clone size: few
CDR3 protein: CSARGDFHREQYF
CDR3 DNA: TGCAGTGCTAGAGGGGACTTTCACAGGGAGCAGTACTTC

D gene: NA
V gene: TRBV20-1
J gene: TRBJ2-2
clone size: NA
CDR3 protein: CSAPRDPNTGELFF
CDR3 DNA: TGCAGTGCTCCCCGGGACCCTAACACCGGGGAGCTGTTTTTT

D gene: NA
V gene: TRBV5-1
J gene: TRBJ1-2
clone size: NA
CDR3 protein: CASSLADVAYGYTF
CDR3 DNA: TGCGCCAGCAGCTTGGCGGATGTTGCCTATGGCTACACCTTC

D gene: TRBD1
V gene: TRBV15
J gene: TRBJ2-7
clone size: NA
CDR3 protein: CATSRDGDRVDEQYF
CDR3 DNA: TGTGCCACCAGCAGAGATGGGGACAGGGTGGACGAGCAGTACTTC

D gene: TRBD1
V gene: TRBV6-6
J gene: TRBJ1-1
clone size: few
CDR3 protein: CASSRGLGTEAFF
CDR3 DNA: TGTGCCAGCAGTAGGGGGCTTGGCACTGAAGCTTTCTTT

D gene: NA
V gene: TRBV12-3/TRBV12-4
J gene: TRBJ1-3
clone size: NA
CDR3 protein: CASRLRSRGVRFDTSSGNTIYF
CDR3 DNA: TGTGCCAGCAGATTACGTTCAAGAGGGGTACGGTTCGACACAAGCTCTGGAAACACCATATATTTT

D gene: TRBD1
V gene: TRBV11-2
J gene: TRBJ1-2
clone size: few
CDR3 protein: CASSAYRGSGYTF
CDR3 DNA: TGTGCCAGCAGCGCCTACAGGGGCTCTGGCTACACCTTC

D gene: TRBD1
V gene: TRBV27
J gene: TRBJ1-2
clone size: few
CDR3 protein: CASSLGVGTGVSGYTF
CDR3 DNA: TGTGCCAGCAGTTTAGGGGTTGGGACAGGGGTCAGCGGCTACACCTTC

D gene: NA
V gene: TRBV5-1
J gene: TRBJ2-1
clone size: many
CDR3 protein: CASAGLPGYNEQFF
CDR3 DNA: TGCGCCAGCGCCGGACTGCCTGGCTACAATGAGCAGTTCTTC

D gene: NA
V gene: TRBV19
J gene: TRBJ2-2
clone size: few
CDR3 protein: CAGSTSWGTGELFF
CDR3 DNA: TGTGCCGGCTCGACCTCTTGGGGCACCGGGGAGCTGTTTTTT

D gene: NA
V gene: TRBV20-1
J gene: TRBJ1-3
clone size: NA
CDR3 protein: CSAHPQGPGNTIYF
CDR3 DNA: TGCAGTGCTCACCCGCAGGGACCTGGAAACACCATATATTTT

D gene: NA
V gene: TRBV12-3/TRBV12-4
J gene: TRBJ1-1
clone size: NA
CDR3 protein: CASSLRTMNTEAFF
CDR3 DNA: TGTGCCAGCAGTTTAAGGACCATGAACACTGAAGCTTTCTTT

D gene: NA
V gene: TRBV2
J gene: TRBJ2-2
clone size: few
CDR3 protein: CASSVRVNTGELFF
CDR3 DNA: TGTGCCAGCAGTGTCAGGGTTAACACCGGGGAGCTGTTTTTT

D gene: NA
V gene: TRBV9
J gene: TRBJ2-1
clone size: many
CDR3 protein: CASSPWRGNYNEQFF
CDR3 DNA: TGTGCCAGCAGTCCCTGGCGGGGAAACTACAATGAGCAGTTCTTC

D gene: TRBD1
V gene: TRBV5-1
J gene: TRBJ2-7
clone size: NA
CDR3 protein: CASSLVADRDEQYF
CDR3 DNA: TGCGCCAGCAGCTTGGTGGCGGACAGGGACGAGCAGTACTTC

D gene: NA
V gene: TRBV28
J gene: TRBJ2-1
clone size: NA
CDR3 protein: CASSPPGSEQFF
CDR3 DNA: TGTGCCAGCAGCCCCCCCGGCTCGGAGCAGTTCTTC

D gene: TRBD1
V gene: TRBV5-1
J gene: TRBJ1-6
clone size: few
CDR3 protein: CASSTGTGLRSYNSPLHF
CDR3 DNA: TGCGCCAGCAGCACCGGGACAGGGCTTCGCTCCTATAATTCACCCCTCCACTTT

D gene: NA
V gene: TRBV4-1
J gene: TRBJ2-7
clone size: NA
CDR3 protein: CASSQDVRDEQYF
CDR3 DNA: TGCGCCAGCAGCCAAGATGTAAGAGACGAGCAGTACTTC

D gene: NA
V gene: TRBV29-1
J gene: TRBJ1-3
clone size: NA
CDR3 protein: CSVEGQASSGNTIYF
CDR3 DNA: TGCAGCGTTGAAGGCCAGGCGAGCTCTGGAAACACCATATATTTT

D gene: NA
V gene: TRBV4-3
J gene: TRBJ2-3
clone size: few
CDR3 protein: CASSQSPTATDTQYF
CDR3 DNA: TGCGCCAGCAGCCAGTCTCCCACGGCCACAGATACGCAGTATTTT

D gene: NA
V gene: TRBV5-5
J gene: TRBJ2-5
clone size: few
CDR3 protein: CASSLTPAGLQETQYF
CDR3 DNA: TGTGCCAGCAGCTTGACCCCTGCAGGGCTTCAGGAGACCCAGTACTTC

D gene: NA
V gene: TRBV6-2/TRBV6-3
J gene: TRBJ2-1
clone size: few
CDR3 protein: CASSQGQGKEFF
CDR3 DNA: TGTGCCAGCAGTCAGGGCCAAGGAAAGGAGTTCTTC

D gene: NA
V gene: TRBV6-1
J gene: TRBJ2-1
clone size: NA
CDR3 protein: CASSEGEEAGWYNEQFF
CDR3 DNA: TGTGCCAGCAGTGAAGGGGAGGAGGCAGGGTGGTACAATGAGCAGTTCTTC

D gene: NA
V gene: TRBV3-1
J gene: TRBJ1-1
clone size: NA
CDR3 protein: CASSQAQGSTEAFF
CDR3 DNA: TGTGCCAGCAGCCAAGCGCAGGGGAGCACTGAAGCTTTCTTT

D gene: NA
V gene: TRBV2
J gene: TRBJ1-2
clone size: NA
CDR3 protein: CASSEAPAGGYTF
CDR3 DNA: TGTGCCAGCAGTGAAGCTCCGGCTGGAGGCTACACCTTC

D gene: NA
V gene: TRBV7-9
J gene: TRBJ1-1
clone size: NA
CDR3 protein: CASSAQGDEAFF
CDR3 DNA: TGTGCCAGCAGCGCGCAGGGTGATGAAGCTTTCTTT

D gene: NA
V gene: TRBV6-6
J gene: TRBJ1-1
clone size: NA
CDR3 protein: CASSYLNTEAFF
CDR3 DNA: TGTGCCAGCAGCTACCTGAACACTGAAGCTTTCTTT

D gene: NA
V gene: TRBV10-1
J gene: TRBJ2-7
clone size: NA
CDR3 protein: CASSARHGYEQYF
CDR3 DNA: TGCGCCAGCAGTGCCAGACATGGCTACGAGCAGTACTTC

D gene: TRBD1
V gene: TRBV12-3/TRBV12-4
J gene: TRBJ2-3
clone size: few
CDR3 protein: CASSAPRTGAPDTQYF
CDR3 DNA: TGTGCCAGCAGTGCCCCCCGGACAGGGGCCCCAGATACGCAGTATTTT

D gene: TRBD1
V gene: TRBV9
J gene: TRBJ2-3
clone size: few
CDR3 protein: CASSVEGADTDTQYF
CDR3 DNA: TGTGCCAGCAGCGTAGAGGGGGCCGACACAGATACGCAGTATTTT

D gene: NA
V gene: TRBV6-6
J gene: TRBJ1-6
clone size: few
CDR3 protein: CASRTEYNSPLHF
CDR3 DNA: TGTGCCAGCAGGACAGAATATAATTCACCCCTCCACTTT

D gene: NA
V gene: TRBV7-2
J gene: TRBJ2-1
clone size: many
CDR3 protein: CASSSRFSGSYNEQFF
CDR3 DNA: TGTGCCAGCAGCTCACGTTTTTCGGGATCCTACAATGAGCAGTTCTTC

D gene: NA
V gene: TRBV20-1
J gene: TRBJ1-1
clone size: NA
CDR3 protein: CSARAPGREAFF
CDR3 DNA: TGCAGTGCTAGAGCCCCTGGGCGTGAAGCTTTCTTT

D gene: NA
V gene: TRBV4-1
J gene: TRBJ1-6
clone size: NA
CDR3 protein: CASSQDGSLHF
CDR3 DNA: TGCGCCAGCAGCCAAGATGGGAGCCTCCACTTT

D gene: TRBD1
V gene: TRBV5-1
J gene: TRBJ1-2
clone size: NA
CDR3 protein: CASRLTTGGYGYTF
CDR3 DNA: TGCGCCAGCCGCCTCACGACAGGGGGGTATGGCTACACCTTC